The present TCR beta chain was sequenced within a study of T cells in localized non-small cell lung cancer. Overall study results and limits: Those with higher blood T cell density had longer overall survival.

This clone is a singleton in its sample. Its specificity is unknown. Produced via immunoSEQ multiplex PCR; TCRdb's table is partial and in-frame only. This sample has approximately 26,000 clones; 80% to 85% occur once, and the top ten carry around 4.1%. Germline-derived CDR1 and CDR2 are MGHRA and YSYEKL. There are 13 residues in the CDR3. With 6 bases removed from V and 4 bases from J, the gap between germline ends came to 12 bases. The source is a woman aged 40 to 75 with stage I lung adenocarcinoma. The specimen was peripheral blood, collected before any cancer treatment. The chain is built from TRBV4-1 and TRBJ1-1; D may be TRBD1 (5 bases). In DNA, the CDR3 is TGCGCCAGCAGTTGGAGGGACTTCACTGAAGCTTTCTTT. The encoded protein is CASSWRDFTEAFF.